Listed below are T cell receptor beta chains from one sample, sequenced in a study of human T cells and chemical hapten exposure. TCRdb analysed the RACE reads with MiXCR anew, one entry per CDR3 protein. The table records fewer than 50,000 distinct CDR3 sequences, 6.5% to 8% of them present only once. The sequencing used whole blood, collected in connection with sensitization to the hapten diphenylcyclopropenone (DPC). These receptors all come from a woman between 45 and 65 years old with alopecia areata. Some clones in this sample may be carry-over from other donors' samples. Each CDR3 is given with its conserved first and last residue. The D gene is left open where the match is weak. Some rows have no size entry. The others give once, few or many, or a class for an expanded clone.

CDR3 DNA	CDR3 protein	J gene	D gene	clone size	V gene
TGTGCCAGCAGCGGAGGGCAGAATGCAGCTTTCTTT	CASSGGQNAAFF	TRBJ1-1	NA	many	TRBV5-4
TGTGCCAGCAGCCTAGCGGGAGGGCCTACTGAGCAGTTCTTC	CASSLAGGPTEQFF	TRBJ2-1	TRBD2	many	TRBV6-2/TRBV6-3
TGTGCCAGCAGGCCCCCAGGGGAGGAAAAACTGTTTTTT	CASRPPGEEKLFF	TRBJ1-4	NA	NA	TRBV12-3/TRBV12-4
TGTGCCAGCTCACGGCCGGGACTAGCGGGTTCAGAGACCCAGTACTTC	CASSRPGLAGSETQYF	TRBJ2-5	TRBD2	NA	TRBV18
TGTGCCAGCAGTTACTCCCGGACTAGCGGGAGAGGAGGGGCCGAGCAGTACTTC	CASSYSRTSGRGGAEQYF	TRBJ2-7	TRBD2	NA	TRBV6-5
TGTGCCAGCAGAGGCAGACAGGGCTCTAATGAAAAACTGTTTTTT	CASRGRQGSNEKLFF	TRBJ1-4	TRBD1	few	TRBV2
TGCAGTGCTAGAGATATCGGGACACCGAACACTGAAGCTTTCTTT	CSARDIGTPNTEAFF	TRBJ1-1	NA	few	TRBV20-1
TGTGCCAGCAGGCGATCAGGGGATGGGGAAAAACTGTTTTTT	CASRRSGDGEKLFF	TRBJ1-4	NA	many	TRBV6-6
TGTGCCAGCATGAGAGCCGGGAGGAACACTGAAGCTTTCTTT	CASMRAGRNTEAFF	TRBJ1-1	NA	many	TRBV27
TGCGCCAGCAGCTTGGTACTCCCGTACGAGCAGTACTTC	CASSLVLPYEQYF	TRBJ2-7	NA	NA	TRBV5-1
TGTGCCAGCAGTTCCTCCCAACTAGCGGGAGTAGGGGATACGCAGTATTTT	CASSSSQLAGVGDTQYF	TRBJ2-3	TRBD2	many	TRBV27
TGTGCCAGCAGTTTTACAGGGGCGAGCTCCTACGAGCAGTACTTC	CASSFTGASSYEQYF	TRBJ2-7	TRBD1	many	TRBV6-2/TRBV6-3
TGCAGCGTTGACGGGACAGGTCTCCTCAATGAGCAGTTCTTC	CSVDGTGLLNEQFF	TRBJ2-1	TRBD1	many	TRBV29-1
TGTGCCAGCACCCCCTTCGGCTCCGGGGAGCTGTTTTTT	CASTPFGSGELFF	TRBJ2-2	NA	NA	TRBV14
TGTGCCACCAGTGATTCTAAGACGGGTTCACCCCTCCACTTT	CATSDSKTGSPLHF	TRBJ1-6	NA	NA	TRBV24-1
TGTGCCAGCAGTACCATTAAAGAGACCCAGTACTTC	CASSTIKETQYF	TRBJ2-5	NA	few	TRBV7-8
TGTGCTAGCAGCCCTAGCCGTCCGACAGGCGGGGCTCTTCGATCAGAGACCCAGTACTTC	CASSPSRPTGGALRSETQYF	TRBJ2-5	NA	many	TRBV7-7
TGTGCCAGCAGCGGGACAGCCGCGCTTACTGATACGCAGTATTTT	CASSGTAALTDTQYF	TRBJ2-3	TRBD1	once	TRBV6-4
TGTGCCAGCAGCTTAGGAGGGGGCTGGGAGCAGTACTTC	CASSLGGGWEQYF	TRBJ2-7	TRBD1	few	TRBV7-6
TGTGCCAGCAGTGCCCATTTGGGCGGGTTCAGCACAGATACGCAGTATTTT	CASSAHLGGFSTDTQYF	TRBJ2-3	NA	few	TRBV25-1
TGCGCCAGCAGTGACCCCAAAGTCGGCGGGGAGCTGTTTTTT	CASSDPKVGGELFF	TRBJ2-2	NA	few	TRBV10-1
TGTGCCAGCAGCCCCTTGGGACAGGCGAGGCAAGAGACCCAGTACTTC	CASSPLGQARQETQYF	TRBJ2-5	TRBD1	NA	TRBV11-2
TGTGCCAGCAGTTACAGGGGGATGAACACTGAAGCTTTCTTT	CASSYRGMNTEAFF	TRBJ1-1	TRBD1	NA	TRBV12-3/TRBV12-4
TGTGCCAGCAGCCTGACCCATGGGGAGCAGTACTTC	CASSLTHGEQYF	TRBJ2-7	NA	NA	TRBV28
TGCAGTGCTCCCGGACAGATGAACACTGAAGCTTTCTTT	CSAPGQMNTEAFF	TRBJ1-1	NA	few	TRBV20-1
TGCGCCAGCAGTGAGTCGCGGGGGACAGATACGCAGTATTTT	CASSESRGTDTQYF	TRBJ2-3	TRBD2	NA	TRBV10-1
TGTGCCAGCAGTTTCCGGGAAAACACCGGGGAGCTGTTTTTT	CASSFRENTGELFF	TRBJ2-2	NA	NA	TRBV12-3/TRBV12-4
TGTGCCAGCCCGCCACTAGCGGCCTTCCACAATGAGCAGTTCTTC	CASPPLAAFHNEQFF	TRBJ2-1	TRBD2	few	TRBV18
TGTGCCAGCTCACCCGGCTGGGGGACCACTGAAGCTTTCTTT	CASSPGWGTTEAFF	TRBJ1-1	NA	few	TRBV18
TGTGCCAGCAGCTCCCGGACTAGCGGGAGCGGTAAAGATACGCAGTATTTT	CASSSRTSGSGKDTQYF	TRBJ2-3	TRBD2	many	TRBV5-4
TGTGCCATCAGTCCTACTAGCGGGAAAACAGATACGCAGTATTTT	CAISPTSGKTDTQYF	TRBJ2-3	TRBD2	many	TRBV10-3
TGTGCCTCCTCGTGGGACAGCTACGAGCAGTACTTC	CASSWDSYEQYF	TRBJ2-7	TRBD1	many	TRBV6-5
TGCAGTGCTAAAGTTACAGGGCGAGGGGGTCAGCCCCAGCATTTT	CSAKVTGRGGQPQHF	TRBJ1-5	NA	NA	TRBV20-1
TGTGCCAGCTCACCGAACAGGGGAACAGATACGCAGTATTTT	CASSPNRGTDTQYF	TRBJ2-3	TRBD1	many	TRBV18
TGTGCCTGGAGTGAAGGGGGGCGCGGAAACACCATATATTTT	CAWSEGGRGNTIYF	TRBJ1-3	NA	many	TRBV30
TGTGCCAGCAGTTATAATGGCTACACCTTC	CASSYNGYTF	TRBJ1-2	NA	few	TRBV6-1
TGTGCCAGCAGCCGGACGGGGAAAAACATTCAGTACTTC	CASSRTGKNIQYF	TRBJ2-4	NA	many	TRBV27
TGTGCCAGCAGCTTGACTAGCATCCACGAGCAGTACTTC	CASSLTSIHEQYF	TRBJ2-7	TRBD2	NA	TRBV7-9
TGCAGCGTGGTAAGACAAGTTGGGCCAGATACGCAGTATTTT	CSVVRQVGPDTQYF	TRBJ2-3	NA	few	TRBV29-1
TGTGCCAGCAGCCCGGAGGACAGCACCTACAATGAGCAGTTCTTC	CASSPEDSTYNEQFF	TRBJ2-1	NA	many	TRBV21-1
TGTGCCAGCTCGTCCTTTTATGGCAATCAGCCCCAGCATTTT	CASSSFYGNQPQHF	TRBJ1-5	NA	many	TRBV6-4
TGTGCCAGCAGCCGCGACAGGGCCTCTGGCTACACCTTC	CASSRDRASGYTF	TRBJ1-2	TRBD1	many	TRBV3-1
TGTGCCAGCAGTTTAGTAGCAGATACGCAGTATTTT	CASSLVADTQYF	TRBJ2-3	NA	few	TRBV12-3/TRBV12-4
TGTGCCAGCAGCATAGTGGGGGGTAGCAATCAGCCCCAGCATTTT	CASSIVGGSNQPQHF	TRBJ1-5	NA	many	TRBV7-2
TGTGCCAGCAGCGTGGGGGCCGGACTAGCGGGTACCTACGAGCAGTACTTC	CASSVGAGLAGTYEQYF	TRBJ2-7	TRBD2	NA	TRBV9